The rows below give T cell receptor beta chains drawn from one sample of a study of beta chain features in type 1 diabetes. Data came from immunoSEQ multiplex PCR; TCRdb stores just in-frame clones and leaves some out. The sample has 640,000 or so clones, around an eighth seen once. Sequencing was performed on naive CD4+ T cells from blood. These receptors originate from a man between 18 and 29 years old with type 1 diabetes. Both conserved end residues are part of each CDR3. The order of the fields is J gene, V gene, clone size, D gene, CDR3 protein, CDR3 DNA. D genes are given only for firm matches. For some rows the clone size is stated as once, few or many, or as a class when expanded; others skip it.

>TRBJ2-2|TRBV4-2|NA|TRBD2
CASSGEGVGELFF
TGTGCCAGCAGCGGGGAGGGCGTCGGGGAGCTGTTTTTT
>TRBJ2-1|TRBV18|NA|TRBD2
CASSLLSGGSDNEQFF
TGTGCCAGCTCCCTCCTCAGCGGGGGATCCGACAATGAGCAGTTCTTC
>TRBJ2-3|TRBV7-9|few|NA
CASSPPGGETDTQYF
TGTGCCAGCAGCCCCCCAGGAGGGGAAACAGATACGCAGTATTTT
>TRBJ2-7|TRBV6-6|NA|NA
CASTLLSQTRTYEQYF
TGTGCCAGCACCTTACTGAGCCAGACTAGGACCTACGAGCAGTACTTC
>TRBJ2-7|TRBV28|NA|NA
CASRFLGAYEQYF
TGTGCCAGCAGATTTTTAGGGGCCTACGAGCAGTACTTC
>TRBJ2-1|TRBV4-2|few|NA
CASSQVSSSYNEQFF
TGTGCCAGCAGCCAAGTGTCGAGCTCCTACAATGAGCAGTTCTTC
>TRBJ1-2|TRBV27|few|TRBD1
CASSATPGQGDYYGYTF
TGTGCCAGCAGTGCTACTCCGGGACAGGGGGATTATTATGGCTACACCTTC
>TRBJ2-5|TRBV5-1|NA|TRBD2
CASSLTPLAGVWEETQYF
TGCGCCAGCAGCTTGACTCCGCTAGCGGGAGTCTGGGAAGAGACCCAGTACTTC
>TRBJ2-7|TRBV9|NA|NA
CASSQDGAEQYF
TGTGCCTCCAGCCAGGACGGGGCCGAGCAGTACTTC
>TRBJ2-1|TRBV28|few|NA
CASSPRVEQFF
TGTGCCAGCAGTCCGCGGGTTGAGCAGTTCTTC
>TRBJ2-7|TRBV7-2|NA|TRBD2
CASSPGGQGIYEQYF
TGTGCCAGCAGCCCGGGGGGGCAGGGGATCTACGAGCAGTACTTC
>TRBJ2-7|TRBV5-1|NA|TRBD2
CASSLTGGSTYEQYF
TGCGCCAGCAGCCTAACCGGCGGGAGTACCTACGAGCAGTACTTC
>TRBJ1-4|TRBV30|NA|TRBD1
CAWEGAGEKLFF
TGTGCCTGGGAGGGGGCCGGTGAAAAACTGTTTTTT
>TRBJ1-6|TRBV30|NA|NA
CAWMGGAYNSPLHF
TGTGCCTGGATGGGGGGGGCCTATAATTCACCCCTCCACTTT
>TRBJ2-7|TRBV4-3|NA|NA
CASSQVAGVSYEQYF
TGCGCCAGCAGCCAAGTTGCAGGAGTCTCCTACGAGCAGTACTTC
>TRBJ2-7|TRBV4-3|NA|TRBD2
CASSQDWPRGLAGYDEQYF
TGCGCCAGCAGCCAAGATTGGCCGCGAGGACTAGCCGGATACGACGAGCAGTACTTC
>TRBJ2-5|TRBV29-1|few|NA
CSVGQMMEGETQYF
TGCAGCGTTGGTCAGATGATGGAGGGGGAGACCCAGTACTTC
>TRBJ1-2|TRBV9|few|NA
CASSVETGNYGYTF
TGTGCCAGCAGCGTAGAAACAGGAAACTATGGCTACACCTTC
>TRBJ2-3|TRBV30|NA|NA
CAWIPLGSTDTQYF
TGTGCCTGGATCCCTCTGGGGAGCACAGATACGCAGTATTTT
>TRBJ1-1|TRBV5-8|NA|NA
CASSPGGTEAFF
TGTGCCAGCAGCCCTGGGGGGACTGAAGCTTTCTTT
>TRBJ1-2|TRBV30|few|TRBD1
CAWNTGGDYGYTF
TGTGCCTGGAACACAGGGGGCGACTATGGCTACACCTTC
>TRBJ1-4|TRBV4-3|many|NA
CASSPDGATNEKLFF
TGCGCCAGCAGCCCAGACGGAGCAACTAATGAAAAACTGTTTTTT
>TRBJ2-3|TRBV5-5|few|NA
CASSLLSGPAGPDTQYF
TGTGCCAGCAGCTTGTTATCAGGCCCAGCGGGCCCAGATACGCAGTATTTT
>TRBJ2-2|TRBV10-3|few|NA
CATRHEGRGELFF
TGTGCCACCCGGCATGAGGGGCGCGGGGAGCTGTTTTTT
>TRBJ1-1|TRBV29-1|few|NA
CSVDRGSGTEAFF
TGCAGCGTTGACCGGGGGAGCGGCACTGAAGCTTTCTTT
>TRBJ2-7|TRBV19|NA|NA
CASRQGHEQYF
TGTGCCAGTAGGCAGGGCCACGAGCAGTACTTC
>TRBJ1-5|TRBV5-1|few|NA
CASSPEGGNQPQHF
TGCGCCAGCAGCCCAGAGGGCGGCAATCAGCCCCAGCATTTT
>TRBJ2-1|TRBV15|few|TRBD2
CATSRGSMGLAGGDEQFF
TGTGCCACCAGCAGAGGAAGTATGGGACTAGCGGGAGGGGATGAGCAGTTCTTC
>TRBJ2-1|TRBV28|few|TRBD2
CASSPLAGGRNEQFF
TGTGCCAGCAGTCCTTTAGCGGGGGGGAGAAATGAGCAGTTCTTC
>TRBJ2-5|TRBV7-3|few|NA
CASSLTLKETQYF
TGTGCCAGCAGCCTAACGCTGAAAGAGACCCAGTACTTC
>TRBJ2-1|TRBV2|NA|TRBD2
CASSKGTSGRSYNEQFF
TGTGCCAGCAGTAAGGGGACTAGCGGGAGATCCTACAATGAGCAGTTCTTC
>TRBJ2-1|TRBV6-5|NA|NA
CASSYLKGDKQFF
TGTGCCAGCAGTTACCTGAAGGGAGATAAGCAGTTCTTC
>TRBJ2-3|TRBV4-1|few|TRBD2
CASRRGLAADTQYF
TGCGCCAGCAGACGCGGACTAGCAGCAGATACGCAGTATTTT
>TRBJ2-1|TRBV4-2|NA|TRBD1
CASSQVGQGINEQFF
TGTGCCAGCAGCCAAGTAGGACAGGGGATTAATGAGCAGTTCTTC
>TRBJ2-1|TRBV10-3|NA|TRBD2
CAISILGLAGGNEQFF
TGTGCCATCAGTATACTGGGACTAGCGGGAGGGAATGAGCAGTTCTTC
>TRBJ2-6|TRBV18|few|NA
CASSPRDTGANVLTF
TGTGCCAGCTCACCACGAGATACTGGGGCCAACGTCCTGACTTTC
>TRBJ2-5|TRBV6-1|NA|TRBD2
CASSDKREAQRETQYF
TGTGCCAGCAGTGATAAGCGGGAGGCCCAGAGGGAGACCCAGTACTTC
>TRBJ2-1|TRBV7-7|few|NA
CASSLEVGRDEEQFF
TGTGCTAGCAGCTTAGAGGTTGGGCGGGATGAGGAGCAGTTCTTC
>TRBJ1-1|TRBV29-1|NA|NA
CSAGQSNTEAFF
TGCAGCGCCGGACAGTCGAACACTGAAGCTTTCTTT
>TRBJ2-7|TRBV7-2|few|NA
CASSLGRRNYEQYF
TGTGCCAGCAGCCTCGGGCGAAGGAACTACGAGCAGTACTTC
>TRBJ1-1|TRBV18|NA|NA
CASSPPSSEAFF
TGTGCCAGCTCACCACCGAGTTCTGAAGCTTTCTTT
>TRBJ2-7|TRBV7-9|few|NA
CASSLVGRTGEQYF
TGTGCCAGCAGCTTAGTGGGGAGAACGGGCGAGCAGTACTTC
>TRBJ2-1|TRBV7-2|NA|NA
CASSWYNEQFF
TGTGCCAGCAGCTGGTACAATGAGCAGTTCTTC
>TRBJ1-1|TRBV7-3|NA|TRBD1
CASSPGQGLTEAFF
TGTGCCAGCAGCCCGGGACAGGGTCTCACTGAAGCTTTCTTT
>TRBJ2-1|TRBV11-2|NA|NA
CASSLGGSSYNEQFF
TGTGCCAGCAGCTTAGGAGGGAGCTCCTACAATGAGCAGTTCTTC
>TRBJ1-1|TRBV28|NA|NA
CASSSPRGMNTEAFF
TGTGCCAGCAGCTCTCCCAGGGGAATGAACACTGAAGCTTTCTTT
>TRBJ1-5|TRBV25-1|few|NA
CASSEYNSIQPQHF
TGTGCCAGCAGTGAATACAACAGTATACAGCCCCAGCATTTT
>TRBJ2-1|TRBV5-1|NA|NA
CASSLVQVSYNEQFF
TGCGCCAGCAGCTTGGTACAGGTCTCCTACAATGAGCAGTTCTTC
>TRBJ1-1|TRBV27|once|NA
CASSSGRGMNTEAFF
TGTGCCAGCAGTTCTGGGAGGGGAATGAACACTGAAGCTTTCTTT
>TRBJ2-3|TRBV6-1|few|TRBD2
CASSEKAGGSDTQYF
TGTGCCAGCAGTGAAAAAGCGGGGGGGTCCGATACGCAGTATTTT
>TRBJ1-2|TRBV25-1|NA|NA
CASSDRRNYGYTF
TGTGCCAGCAGTGACCGACGGAATTATGGCTACACCTTC
>TRBJ1-4|TRBV7-9|NA|NA
CASSPAATNEKLFF
TGTGCCAGCAGCCCGGCGGCAACTAATGAAAAACTGTTTTTT
>TRBJ2-1|TRBV2|NA|NA
CASSSDSSSYNEQFF
TGTGCCAGCAGTTCTGATTCCAGCTCCTACAATGAGCAGTTCTTC